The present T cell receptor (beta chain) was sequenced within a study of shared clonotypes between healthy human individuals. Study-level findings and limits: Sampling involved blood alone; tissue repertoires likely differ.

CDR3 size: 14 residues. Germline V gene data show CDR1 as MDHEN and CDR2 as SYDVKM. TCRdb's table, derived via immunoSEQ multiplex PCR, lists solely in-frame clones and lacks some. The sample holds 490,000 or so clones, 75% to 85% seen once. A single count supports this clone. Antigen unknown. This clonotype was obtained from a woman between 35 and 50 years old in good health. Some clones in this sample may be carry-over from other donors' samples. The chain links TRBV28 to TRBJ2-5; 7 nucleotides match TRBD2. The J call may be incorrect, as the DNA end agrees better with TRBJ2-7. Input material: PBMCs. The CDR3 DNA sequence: TGTGCCAGCAGCCCCCCCGGACTAGAAAGCGAGCAGTACTTC. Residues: CASSPPGLESEQYF.